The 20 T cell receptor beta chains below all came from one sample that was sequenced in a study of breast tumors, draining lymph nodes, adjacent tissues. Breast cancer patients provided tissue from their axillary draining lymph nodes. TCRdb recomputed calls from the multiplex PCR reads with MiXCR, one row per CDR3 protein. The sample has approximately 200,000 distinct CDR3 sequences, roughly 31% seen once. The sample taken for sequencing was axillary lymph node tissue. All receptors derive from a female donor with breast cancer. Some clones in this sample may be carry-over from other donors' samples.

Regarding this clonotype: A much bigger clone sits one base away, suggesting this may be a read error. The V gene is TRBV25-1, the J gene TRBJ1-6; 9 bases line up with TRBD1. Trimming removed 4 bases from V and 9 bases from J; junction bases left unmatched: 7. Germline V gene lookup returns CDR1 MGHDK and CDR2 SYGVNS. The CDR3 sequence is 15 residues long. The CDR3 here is CASSASRTGASPLHF. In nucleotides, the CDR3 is TGTGCCAGCAGTGCCTCTAGGACAGGGGCTTCACCCCTCCACTTT.

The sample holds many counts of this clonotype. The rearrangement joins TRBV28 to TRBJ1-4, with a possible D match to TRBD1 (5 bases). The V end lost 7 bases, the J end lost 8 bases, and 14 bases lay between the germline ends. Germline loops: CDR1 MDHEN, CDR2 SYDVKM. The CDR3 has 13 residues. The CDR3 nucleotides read TGTGCCAGCACTTGGGGGGGACCGGAAAAACTGTTTTTT. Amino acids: CASTWGGPEKLFF.

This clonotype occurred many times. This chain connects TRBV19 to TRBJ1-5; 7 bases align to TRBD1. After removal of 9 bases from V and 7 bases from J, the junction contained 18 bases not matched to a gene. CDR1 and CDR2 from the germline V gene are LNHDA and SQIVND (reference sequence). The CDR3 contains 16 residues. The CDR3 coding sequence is TGTGCCAGCACCCCCTCACAGGGGCGCCCAGGGCAGCCCCAGCATTTT. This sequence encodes CASTPSQGRPGQPQHF.

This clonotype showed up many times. The CDR3 spells CASSVKGLWNQPQHF. CDR3 nucleotides: TGTGCCAGCAGTGTAAAGGGGCTCTGGAATCAGCCCCAGCATTTT. The chain uses TRBV2 and TRBJ1-5, with TRBD1 as a possible D gene (5 bases). Germline CDR1 and CDR2: SNHLY and FYNNEI. The CDR3 sequence is 15 residues long. V lost 4 bases and J lost 4, with 14 bases in between. The whole variable domain, filled in from reference TRBV2 and TRBJ1-5, reads EPEVTQTPSHQVTQMGQEVILRCVPISNHLYFYWYRQILGQKVEFLVSFYNNEISEKSEIFDDQFSVERPDGSNFTLKIRSTKLEDSAMYFCASSVKGLWNQPQHFGDGTRLSIL.

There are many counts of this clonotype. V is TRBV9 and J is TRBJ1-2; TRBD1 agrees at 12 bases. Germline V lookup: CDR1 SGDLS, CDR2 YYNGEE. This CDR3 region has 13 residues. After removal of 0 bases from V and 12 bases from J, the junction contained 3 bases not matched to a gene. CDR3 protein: CASSVGGQGANTF. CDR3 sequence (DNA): TGTGCCAGCAGCGTAGGGGGACAGGGGGCGAACACCTTC.

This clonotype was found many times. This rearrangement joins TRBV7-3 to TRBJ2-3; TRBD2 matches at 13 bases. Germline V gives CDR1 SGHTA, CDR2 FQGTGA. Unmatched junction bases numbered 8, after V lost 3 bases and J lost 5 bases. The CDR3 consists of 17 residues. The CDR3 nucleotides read TGTGCCAGCAGCTTCCGGACTAGCGGGGGAGGGGAAGATACGCAGTATTTT. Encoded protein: CASSFRTSGGGEDTQYF.

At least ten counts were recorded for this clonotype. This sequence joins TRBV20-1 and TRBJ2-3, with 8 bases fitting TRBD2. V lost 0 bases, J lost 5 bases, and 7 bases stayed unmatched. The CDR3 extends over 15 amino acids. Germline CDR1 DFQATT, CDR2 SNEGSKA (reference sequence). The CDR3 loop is CSARDRAGALDTQYF. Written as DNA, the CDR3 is TGCAGTGCTAGAGATCGAGCGGGGGCTTTAGATACGCAGTATTTT.

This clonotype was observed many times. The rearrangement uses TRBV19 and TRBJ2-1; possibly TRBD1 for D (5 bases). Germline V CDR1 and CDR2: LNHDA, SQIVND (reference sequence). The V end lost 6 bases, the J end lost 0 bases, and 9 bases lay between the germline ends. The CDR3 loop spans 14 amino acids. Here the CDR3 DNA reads TGTGCCAGTAGACAGGAAAGCTCCTACAATGAGCAGTTCTTC. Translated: CASRQESSYNEQFF.

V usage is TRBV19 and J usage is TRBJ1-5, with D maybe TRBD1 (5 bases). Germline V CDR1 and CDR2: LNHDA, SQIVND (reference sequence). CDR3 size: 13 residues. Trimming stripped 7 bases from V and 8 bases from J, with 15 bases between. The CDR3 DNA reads TGTGCCAGTAATACGGGGGGGAATGAGCCCCAGCATTTT. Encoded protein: CASNTGGNEPQHF.

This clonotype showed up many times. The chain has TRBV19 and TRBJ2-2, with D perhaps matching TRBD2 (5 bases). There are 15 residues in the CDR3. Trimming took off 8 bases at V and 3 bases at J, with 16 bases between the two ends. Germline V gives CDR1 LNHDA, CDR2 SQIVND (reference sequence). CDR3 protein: CASVKAPEDTGELFF. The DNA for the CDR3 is TGTGCCAGTGTAAAGGCACCGGAGGACACCGGGGAGCTGTTTTTT. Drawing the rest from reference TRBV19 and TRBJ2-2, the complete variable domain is DGGITQSPKYLFRKEGQNVTLSCEQNLNHDAMYWYRQDPGQGLRLIYYSQIVNDFQKGDIAEGYSVSREKKESFPLTVTSAQKNPTAFYLCASVKAPEDTGELFFGEGSRLTVL.

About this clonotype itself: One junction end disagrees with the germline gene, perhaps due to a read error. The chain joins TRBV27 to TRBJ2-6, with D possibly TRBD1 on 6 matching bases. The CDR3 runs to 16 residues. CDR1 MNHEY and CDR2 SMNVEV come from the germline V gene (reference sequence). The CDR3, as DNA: TGTGCCACCAGGGGTGGGGAGAGCTCTGGGGCCAACGTCCTGGCTTTC. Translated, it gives CATRGGESSGANVLAF.

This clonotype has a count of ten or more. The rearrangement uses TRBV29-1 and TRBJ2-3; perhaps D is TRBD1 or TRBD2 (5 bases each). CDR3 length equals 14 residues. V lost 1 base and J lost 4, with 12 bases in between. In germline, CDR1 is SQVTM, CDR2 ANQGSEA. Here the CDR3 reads CSVEAARGADTQYF. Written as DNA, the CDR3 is TGCAGCGTTGAAGCTGCCCGGGGCGCAGATACGCAGTATTTT.

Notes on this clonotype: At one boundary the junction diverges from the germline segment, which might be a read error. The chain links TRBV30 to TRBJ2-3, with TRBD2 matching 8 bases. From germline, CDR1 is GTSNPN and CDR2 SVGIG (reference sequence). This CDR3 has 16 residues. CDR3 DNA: TGTGCCCGGAGTTCTCCCCGGACTAGCCGCACAGATACGCAGTATTTT. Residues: CARSSPRTSRTDTQYF.

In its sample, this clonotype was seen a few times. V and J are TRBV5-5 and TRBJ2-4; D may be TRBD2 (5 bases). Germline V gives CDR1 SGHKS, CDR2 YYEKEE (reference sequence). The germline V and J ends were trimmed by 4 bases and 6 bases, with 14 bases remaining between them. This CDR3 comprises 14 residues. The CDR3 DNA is TGTGCCAGCAGCCCTCGGGTTGAGGGAAACATTCAGTACTTC. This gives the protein CASSPRVEGNIQYF.

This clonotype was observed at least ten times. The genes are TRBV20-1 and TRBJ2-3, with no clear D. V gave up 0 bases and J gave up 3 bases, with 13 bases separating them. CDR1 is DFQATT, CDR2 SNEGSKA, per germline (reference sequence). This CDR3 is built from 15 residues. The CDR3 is CSARDRPSATDTQYF. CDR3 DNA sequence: TGCAGTGCTAGAGACCGCCCCTCAGCGACAGATACGCAGTATTTT.

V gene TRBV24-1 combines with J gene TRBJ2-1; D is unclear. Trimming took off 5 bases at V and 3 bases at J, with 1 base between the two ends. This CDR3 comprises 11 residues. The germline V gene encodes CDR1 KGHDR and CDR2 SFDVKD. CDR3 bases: TGTGCCACCAGTGGCTACAATGAGCAGTTCTTC. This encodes CATSGYNEQFF.

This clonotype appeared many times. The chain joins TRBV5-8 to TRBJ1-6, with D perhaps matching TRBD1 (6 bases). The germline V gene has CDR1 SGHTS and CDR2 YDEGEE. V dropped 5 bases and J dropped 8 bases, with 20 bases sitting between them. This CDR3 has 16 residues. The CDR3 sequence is CASRPRLRGSYSPLHF. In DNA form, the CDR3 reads TGTGCCAGCAGACCCAGACTCAGGGGTTCGTATTCACCCCTCCACTTT.

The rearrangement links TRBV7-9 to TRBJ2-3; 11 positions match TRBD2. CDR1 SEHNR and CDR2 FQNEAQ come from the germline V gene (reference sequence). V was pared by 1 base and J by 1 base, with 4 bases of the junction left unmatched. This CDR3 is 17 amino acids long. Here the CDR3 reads CASSLGATSGGTDTQYF. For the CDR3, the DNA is TGTGCCAGCAGCTTAGGGGCGACTAGCGGGGGCACAGATACGCAGTATTTT.

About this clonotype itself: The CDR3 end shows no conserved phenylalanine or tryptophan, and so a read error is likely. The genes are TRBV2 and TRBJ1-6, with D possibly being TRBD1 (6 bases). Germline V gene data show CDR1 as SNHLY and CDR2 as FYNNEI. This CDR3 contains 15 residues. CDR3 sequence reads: CVSSGLDSYNSPLHL. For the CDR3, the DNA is TGTGTCAGCAGTGGGTTGGACAGTTATAATTCACCCCTCCACCTT.

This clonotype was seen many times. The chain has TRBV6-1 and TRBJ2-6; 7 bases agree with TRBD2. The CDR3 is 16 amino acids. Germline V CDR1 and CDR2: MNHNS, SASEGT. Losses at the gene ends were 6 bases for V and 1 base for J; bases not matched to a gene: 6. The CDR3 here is CASRRSAGSGANVLTF. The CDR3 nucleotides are TGTGCCAGCAGAAGGTCAGCGGGATCTGGGGCCAACGTCCTGACTTTC.